The rows below give T cell receptor beta chains drawn from one sample of a study of T cell repertoires in aging, cancer and after chemotherapy. One entry per CDR3 protein, called by TCRdb with MiXCR from the multiplex PCR reads. There are about 2,100 distinct CDR3 sequences in the sample; 20% to 25% occur only once, and around 23% lies in the top ten. Material: blood. The receptor source for this set is a human donor with a blood cancer. Each CDR3 is given with its conserved first and last residue. Each record gives: CDR3 DNA, CDR3 protein, J gene, D gene, V gene, clone size. The D gene is left open where the match is weak. Size tells how often a clone was seen (once, few, many) or the class of an expanded clone, and some rows leave it out.

cdr3_nt: TGTGCCAGCAGTTACTCGAGACAGGGGAGGACACCCCTCCACTTT; cdr3_aa: CASSYSRQGRTPLHF; j_call: TRBJ1-6; d_call: TRBD1; v_call: TRBV6-5; clone_size: -
cdr3_nt: TGCGCCAGCAGGGAGAATTTGGGGGCCTATGGCTACACCTTC; cdr3_aa: CASRENLGAYGYTF; j_call: TRBJ1-2; d_call: -; v_call: TRBV10-2; clone_size: -
cdr3_nt: TGTGCCAGCTCCCCCGGGACTAGCGGGAGCGGGGTGTCCAATGAGCAGTTCTTC; cdr3_aa: CASSPGTSGSGVSNEQFF; j_call: TRBJ2-1; d_call: TRBD2; v_call: TRBV18; clone_size: medium-sized
cdr3_nt: TGTGCCAGCAGTTGGGACAGGGATAACACTGAAGCTTTCTTT; cdr3_aa: CASSWDRDNTEAFF; j_call: TRBJ1-1; d_call: TRBD1; v_call: TRBV6-5; clone_size: medium-sized
cdr3_nt: TGTGCCAGCAGTGACAAGATTCCCGGGACTAGCGGGCGCTCCTACGAGCAGTACTTC; cdr3_aa: CASSDKIPGTSGRSYEQYF; j_call: TRBJ2-7; d_call: TRBD2; v_call: TRBV6-1; clone_size: -
cdr3_nt: TGTGCCAGCAGTGGGGCTAGCTTGGAGACCCAGTACTTC; cdr3_aa: CASSGASLETQYF; j_call: TRBJ2-5; d_call: -; v_call: TRBV6-4; clone_size: medium-sized
cdr3_nt: TGTGCCAGCAAAGAATCGGCTGGGTCACCCCTCCACTTT; cdr3_aa: CASKESAGSPLHF; j_call: TRBJ1-6; d_call: -; v_call: TRBV6-6; clone_size: medium-sized
cdr3_nt: TGTGCCAGTAGTCCGCTAGCGGGGGGACGAACCGGGGAGCTGTTTTTT; cdr3_aa: CASSPLAGGRTGELFF; j_call: TRBJ2-2; d_call: TRBD2; v_call: TRBV19; clone_size: large
cdr3_nt: TGTGCCAGCACAAGAGGGACAGGGGACAATCAGCCCCAGCATTTT; cdr3_aa: CASTRGTGDNQPQHF; j_call: TRBJ1-5; d_call: TRBD1; v_call: TRBV6-1; clone_size: -
cdr3_nt: TGTGCCAGCAGCTTATTCGTCAGGGGCAATGAGCAGTTCTTC; cdr3_aa: CASSLFVRGNEQFF; j_call: TRBJ2-1; d_call: -; v_call: TRBV7-9; clone_size: medium-sized
cdr3_nt: TGTGCCAGCAGCATTAGCGGGAGGGTTAATGAGCAGTTCTTC; cdr3_aa: CASSISGRVNEQFF; j_call: TRBJ2-1; d_call: TRBD2; v_call: TRBV27; clone_size: medium-sized
cdr3_nt: TGTGCCAGCAGCTTAGATCGGTTAGTTCCCGAGCAGTACTTC; cdr3_aa: CASSLDRLVPEQYF; j_call: TRBJ2-7; d_call: -; v_call: TRBV11-2; clone_size: -
cdr3_nt: TGTGCCAGCAGCTCTGGGGCCAACGACTTGACTTTC; cdr3_aa: CASSSGANDLTF; j_call: TRBJ2-6; d_call: -; v_call: TRBV11-3; clone_size: -
cdr3_nt: TGTGCCAGCAGTTACCAGGGGAGGGGTACTGAAGCTTTCTTT; cdr3_aa: CASSYQGRGTEAFF; j_call: TRBJ1-1; d_call: -; v_call: TRBV6-2/TRBV6-3; clone_size: -
cdr3_nt: TGTGCCAGCACGGTTATGTACAATGAGCAGTTCTTC; cdr3_aa: CASTVMYNEQFF; j_call: TRBJ2-1; d_call: -; v_call: TRBV6-9; clone_size: large
cdr3_nt: TGTGCCAGCAGTTATCGGGGCGGCTACGAGCAGTACTTC; cdr3_aa: CASSYRGGYEQYF; j_call: TRBJ2-7; d_call: -; v_call: TRBV6-5; clone_size: medium-sized
cdr3_nt: TGTGCCAGCAGCCCCCACGTGAATCAGCCCCAGCATTTT; cdr3_aa: CASSPHVNQPQHF; j_call: TRBJ1-5; d_call: -; v_call: TRBV7-2; clone_size: few
cdr3_nt: TGTGCCAGCAGCTCCACGAATCTCGGGACGGAGCAGTTCTTC; cdr3_aa: CASSSTNLGTEQFF; j_call: TRBJ2-1; d_call: -; v_call: TRBV7-2; clone_size: medium-sized
cdr3_nt: TGTGCCAGTAGTTCCCGGACTAGCGGGGGAAGGGAGACCCAGTACTTC; cdr3_aa: CASSSRTSGGRETQYF; j_call: TRBJ2-5; d_call: TRBD2; v_call: TRBV19; clone_size: medium-sized
cdr3_nt: TGCAGCGTTGGAAGACAGGGGGCGAACACCGGGGAGCTGTTTTTT; cdr3_aa: CSVGRQGANTGELFF; j_call: TRBJ2-2; d_call: TRBD1; v_call: TRBV29-1; clone_size: large
cdr3_nt: TGTGCCAGCTCACCATCCCGATCAACAGGGGGGGAAGAGACCCAGTACTTC; cdr3_aa: CASSPSRSTGGEETQYF; j_call: TRBJ2-5; d_call: -; v_call: TRBV18; clone_size: medium-sized
cdr3_nt: TGTGCCAGCAGCTCAAGACCGGGACCCAGGGAGCCCCAGCATTTT; cdr3_aa: CASSSRPGPREPQHF; j_call: TRBJ1-5; d_call: -; v_call: TRBV27; clone_size: -
cdr3_nt: TGTGCCAGCAGCTCGTTCGACGGGTCCCTCTCTGGAAACACCATATATTTT; cdr3_aa: CASSSFDGSLSGNTIYF; j_call: TRBJ1-3; d_call: -; v_call: TRBV7-9; clone_size: medium-sized
cdr3_nt: TGTGCCAGCAGCGGCCTCAACAATGAGCAGTTCTTC; cdr3_aa: CASSGLNNEQFF; j_call: TRBJ2-1; d_call: -; v_call: TRBV2; clone_size: few
cdr3_nt: TGCGCCAGCAGCCCTACTAGCGGGAATTACAATGAGCAGTTCTTC; cdr3_aa: CASSPTSGNYNEQFF; j_call: TRBJ2-1; d_call: TRBD2; v_call: TRBV5-1; clone_size: few
cdr3_nt: TGTGCCAGCACTAGCGGAGGCGCCAATACGCAGTATTTT; cdr3_aa: CASTSGGANTQYF; j_call: TRBJ2-3; d_call: TRBD2; v_call: TRBV5-4; clone_size: medium-sized
cdr3_nt: TGTGCCAGCAGCTTAGAACTGACTAGCGGGAGTTTATATGAGCAGTTCTTC; cdr3_aa: CASSLELTSGSLYEQFF; j_call: TRBJ2-1; d_call: TRBD2; v_call: TRBV11-3; clone_size: -
cdr3_nt: TGTGCCAGCAGGCCTGGGACAGGATACGGCTACACCTTC; cdr3_aa: CASRPGTGYGYTF; j_call: TRBJ1-2; d_call: TRBD1; v_call: TRBV12-3/TRBV12-4; clone_size: medium-sized
cdr3_nt: TGTGCCAGCAGCTTAGCGAGCGGGCACCAAGAGACCCAGTACTTC; cdr3_aa: CASSLASGHQETQYF; j_call: TRBJ2-5; d_call: -; v_call: TRBV7-2; clone_size: -
cdr3_nt: TGCAGTGCTCCCCCGACTAGCGGGAGCCAAGAGACCCAGTACTTC; cdr3_aa: CSAPPTSGSQETQYF; j_call: TRBJ2-5; d_call: TRBD2; v_call: TRBV20-1; clone_size: medium-sized
cdr3_nt: TGCAGCGTTCGTAGCCCCGGGACAGGGTACGGCTACACCTTC; cdr3_aa: CSVRSPGTGYGYTF; j_call: TRBJ1-2; d_call: TRBD1; v_call: TRBV29-1; clone_size: medium-sized
cdr3_nt: TGTGCCAGCAGTCCCACTAGCGTCGGCAATGAGCAGTTCTTC; cdr3_aa: CASSPTSVGNEQFF; j_call: TRBJ2-1; d_call: TRBD2; v_call: TRBV2; clone_size: -
cdr3_nt: TGTGCCAGCAGCTTCGATGAAAAACTGTTTTTT; cdr3_aa: CASSFDEKLFF; j_call: TRBJ1-4; d_call: -; v_call: TRBV7-9; clone_size: few
cdr3_nt: TGTGCCAGCAGGGGGAGGGCGACCTACAATGAGCAGTTCTTC; cdr3_aa: CASRGRATYNEQFF; j_call: TRBJ2-1; d_call: TRBD2; v_call: TRBV6-6; clone_size: large
cdr3_nt: TGCGCCAGCAGTGGTGGGGACAGGACTAATGAAAAACTGTTTTTT; cdr3_aa: CASSGGDRTNEKLFF; j_call: TRBJ1-4; d_call: TRBD1; v_call: TRBV10-2; clone_size: -
cdr3_nt: TGTGCCAGCAGTTTATTTCCGGGACTAGTCGAAACCGGGGAGCTGTTTTTT; cdr3_aa: CASSLFPGLVETGELFF; j_call: TRBJ2-2; d_call: TRBD2; v_call: TRBV12-3/TRBV12-4; clone_size: medium-sized
cdr3_nt: TGCAGTGCTAACAGGGGTAGCACAGATACGCAGTATTTT; cdr3_aa: CSANRGSTDTQYF; j_call: TRBJ2-3; d_call: TRBD1; v_call: TRBV20-1; clone_size: medium-sized
cdr3_nt: TGTGCCAGCAGCTTGGGGACTAGCGAGTACAATGAGCAGTTCTTC; cdr3_aa: CASSLGTSEYNEQFF; j_call: TRBJ2-1; d_call: TRBD2; v_call: TRBV11-3; clone_size: large
cdr3_nt: TGTGCCAGCAGCGGAAACAGTGCAACTAATGAAAAACTGTTTTTT; cdr3_aa: CASSGNSATNEKLFF; j_call: TRBJ1-4; d_call: -; v_call: TRBV6-6; clone_size: medium-sized